This T cell receptor (beta chain) was identified during a study of cytomegalovirus exposure and HLA in healthy donors. Germline V gene data show CDR1 as KGHSH and CDR2 as LQKENI. CDR3 length equals 16 residues. V shed 0 bases, J shed 3 bases, and the junction held 4 bases outside the gene matches. The assay was immunoSEQ multiplex PCR, and TCRdb's table has in-frame clones only and misses some. The sample yields approximately 120,000 clones, 90% to 95% seen once. The chain has TRBV18 and TRBJ2-2; 7 bases line up with TRBD2. This clonotype was obtained from a woman aged 18 to 35 in good health and CMV-seronegative. Sequenced: PBMCs. The CDR3 loop reads CASSPPGGRDTGELFF. The CDR3 DNA follows: TGTGCCAGCTCACCACCTGGAGGGAGGGACACCGGGGAGCTGTTTTTT. Full variable domain (missing parts from reference TRBV18 and TRBJ2-2): NAGVMQNPRHLVRRRGQEARLRCSPMKGHSHVYWYRQLPEEGLKFMVYLQKENIIDESGMPKERFSAEFPKEGPSILRIQQVVRGDSAAYFCASSPPGGRDTGELFFGEGSRLTVL.